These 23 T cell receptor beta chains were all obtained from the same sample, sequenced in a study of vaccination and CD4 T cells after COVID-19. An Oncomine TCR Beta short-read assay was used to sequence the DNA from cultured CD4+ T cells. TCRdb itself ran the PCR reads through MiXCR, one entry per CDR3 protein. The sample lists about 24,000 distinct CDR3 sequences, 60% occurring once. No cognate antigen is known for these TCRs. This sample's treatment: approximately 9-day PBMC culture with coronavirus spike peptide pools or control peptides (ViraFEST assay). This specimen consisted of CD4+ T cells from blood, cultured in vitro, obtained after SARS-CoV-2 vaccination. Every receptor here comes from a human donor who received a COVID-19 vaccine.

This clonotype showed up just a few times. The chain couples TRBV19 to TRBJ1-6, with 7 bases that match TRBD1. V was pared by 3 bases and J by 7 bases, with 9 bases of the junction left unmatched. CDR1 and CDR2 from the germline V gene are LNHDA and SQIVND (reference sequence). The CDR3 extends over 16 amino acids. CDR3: CASSIQRGQWNSPLHF. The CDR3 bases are TGTGCCAGTAGTATCCAGCGGGGACAGTGGAATTCACCCCTCCACTTT.

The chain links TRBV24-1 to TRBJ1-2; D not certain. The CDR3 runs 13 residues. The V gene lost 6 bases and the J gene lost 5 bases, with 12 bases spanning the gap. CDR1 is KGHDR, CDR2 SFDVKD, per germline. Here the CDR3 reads CATSSSSEYGYTF. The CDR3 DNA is TGTGCCACCAGTTCGTCTAGTGAGTATGGCTACACCTTC.

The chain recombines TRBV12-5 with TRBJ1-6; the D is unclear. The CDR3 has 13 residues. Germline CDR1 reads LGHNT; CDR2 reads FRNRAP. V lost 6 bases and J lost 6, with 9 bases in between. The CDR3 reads CASGWTLNSPLHF. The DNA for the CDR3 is TGTGCTAGTGGATGGACCCTTAATTCACCCCTCCACTTT. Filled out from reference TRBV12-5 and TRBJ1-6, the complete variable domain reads DARVTQTPRHKVTEMGQEVTMRCQPILGHNTVFWYRQTMMQGLELLAYFRNRAPLDDSGMPKDRFSAEMPDATLATLKIQPSEPRDSAVYFCASGWTLNSPLHFGNGTRLTVT.

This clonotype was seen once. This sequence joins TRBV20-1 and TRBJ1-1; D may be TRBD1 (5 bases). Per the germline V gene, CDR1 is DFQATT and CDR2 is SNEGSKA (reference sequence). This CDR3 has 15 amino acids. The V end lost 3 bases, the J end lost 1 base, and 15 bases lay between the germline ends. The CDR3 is CSARGLTRGNTEAFF. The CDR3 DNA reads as TGCAGTGCTAGGGGACTGACCCGCGGGAACACTGAAGCTTTCTTT.

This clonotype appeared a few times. The CDR3 loop is CASSFLPGQGSQPQHF. The CDR3 DNA is TGTGCCAGCAGTTTTCTTCCGGGACAGGGATCTCAGCCCCAGCATTTT. The genes are TRBV6-2 or TRBV6-3 and TRBJ1-5, with 9 positions matching TRBD1. With V trimmed by 4 bases and J by 6 bases, 10 bases remained unmatched. This CDR3 spans 16 amino acids. Germline V gene data show CDR1 as MNHEY and CDR2 as SVGEGT.

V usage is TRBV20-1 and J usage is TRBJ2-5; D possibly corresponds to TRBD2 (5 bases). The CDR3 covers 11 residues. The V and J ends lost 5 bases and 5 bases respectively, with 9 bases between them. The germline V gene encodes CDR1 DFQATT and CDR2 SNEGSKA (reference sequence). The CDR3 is CSALRRETQYF. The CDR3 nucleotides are TGCAGTGCTCTTAGGAGGGAGACCCAGTACTTC.

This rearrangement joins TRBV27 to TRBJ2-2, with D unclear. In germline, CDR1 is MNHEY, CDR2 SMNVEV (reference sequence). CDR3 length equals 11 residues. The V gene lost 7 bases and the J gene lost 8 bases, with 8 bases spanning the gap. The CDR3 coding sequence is TGTGCCAGCATATCTCGTGGGGAGCTGTTTTTT. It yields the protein CASISRGELFF.

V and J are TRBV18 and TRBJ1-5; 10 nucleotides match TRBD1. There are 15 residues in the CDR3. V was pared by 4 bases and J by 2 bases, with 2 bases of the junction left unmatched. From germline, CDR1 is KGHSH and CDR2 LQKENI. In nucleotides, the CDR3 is TGTGCCAGCTCACTGACAGGGGGCGGCAATCAGCCCCAGCATTTT. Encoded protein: CASSLTGGGNQPQHF.

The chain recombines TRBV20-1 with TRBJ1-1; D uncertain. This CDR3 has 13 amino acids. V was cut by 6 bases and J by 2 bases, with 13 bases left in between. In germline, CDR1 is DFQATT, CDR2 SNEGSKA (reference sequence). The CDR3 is CSAGGRSNTEAFF. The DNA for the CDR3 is TGCAGTGCCGGAGGACGATCAAACACTGAAGCTTTCTTT.

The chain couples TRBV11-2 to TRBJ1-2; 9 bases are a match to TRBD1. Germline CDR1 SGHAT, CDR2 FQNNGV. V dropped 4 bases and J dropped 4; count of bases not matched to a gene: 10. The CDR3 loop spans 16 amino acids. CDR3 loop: CASSSPRDRDRYGYTF. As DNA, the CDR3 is TGTGCCAGCAGCTCCCCCCGGGACAGGGACCGCTATGGCTACACCTTC.

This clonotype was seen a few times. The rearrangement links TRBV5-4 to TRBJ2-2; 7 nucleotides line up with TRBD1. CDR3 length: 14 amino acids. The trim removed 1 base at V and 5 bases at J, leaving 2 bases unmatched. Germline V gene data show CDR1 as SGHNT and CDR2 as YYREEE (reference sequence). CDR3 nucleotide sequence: TGTGCCAGCAGCTTGACAGGGGTAACCGGGGAGCTGTTTTTT. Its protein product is CASSLTGVTGELFF.

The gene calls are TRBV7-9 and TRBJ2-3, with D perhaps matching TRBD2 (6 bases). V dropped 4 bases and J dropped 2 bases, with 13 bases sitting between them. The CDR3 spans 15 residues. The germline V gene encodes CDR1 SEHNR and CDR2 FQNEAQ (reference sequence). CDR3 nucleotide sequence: TGTGCCAGCAGCTCAACTACGGGAGACACAGATACGCAGTATTTT. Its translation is CASSSTTGDTDTQYF.

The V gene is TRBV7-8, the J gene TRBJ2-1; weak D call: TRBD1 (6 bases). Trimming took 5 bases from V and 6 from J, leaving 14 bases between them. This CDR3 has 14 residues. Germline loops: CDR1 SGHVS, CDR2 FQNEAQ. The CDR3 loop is CASSLSTGSNEQFF. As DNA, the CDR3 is TGTGCCAGCAGCCTTTCGACAGGTAGCAATGAGCAGTTCTTC.

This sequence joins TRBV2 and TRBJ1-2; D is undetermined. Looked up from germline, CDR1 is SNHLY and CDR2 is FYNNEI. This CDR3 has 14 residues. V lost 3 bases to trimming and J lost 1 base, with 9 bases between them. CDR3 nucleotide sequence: TGTGCCAGCAGTGAGTCCGGGATTAACTATGGCTACACCTTC. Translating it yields CASSESGINYGYTF.

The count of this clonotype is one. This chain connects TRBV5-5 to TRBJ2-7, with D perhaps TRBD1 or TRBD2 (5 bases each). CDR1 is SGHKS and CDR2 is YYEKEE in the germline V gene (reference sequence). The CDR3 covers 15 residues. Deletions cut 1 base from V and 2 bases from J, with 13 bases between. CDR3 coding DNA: TGTGCCAGCAGCTTGACTGGGACGGCCGCCTACGAGCAGTACTTC. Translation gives CASSLTGTAAYEQYF.

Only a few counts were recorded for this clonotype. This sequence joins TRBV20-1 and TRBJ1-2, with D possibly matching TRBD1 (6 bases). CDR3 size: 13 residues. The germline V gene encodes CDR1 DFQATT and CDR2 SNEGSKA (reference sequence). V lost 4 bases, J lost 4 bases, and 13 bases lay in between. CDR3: CSATRTVSYGYTF. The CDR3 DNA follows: TGCAGTGCTACCAGGACAGTCTCCTATGGCTACACCTTC.

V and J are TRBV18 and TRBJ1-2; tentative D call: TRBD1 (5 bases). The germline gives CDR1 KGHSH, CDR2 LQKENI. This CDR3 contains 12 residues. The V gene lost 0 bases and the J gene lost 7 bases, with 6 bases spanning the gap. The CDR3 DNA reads TGTGCCAGCTCACCACCAGGGACTGGCTACACCTTC. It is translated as CASSPPGTGYTF.

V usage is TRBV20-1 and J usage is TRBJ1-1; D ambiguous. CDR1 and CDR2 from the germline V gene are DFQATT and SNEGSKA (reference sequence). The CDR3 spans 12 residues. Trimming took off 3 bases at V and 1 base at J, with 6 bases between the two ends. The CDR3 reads CSASRSNTEAFF. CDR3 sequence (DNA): TGCAGTGCTAGCCGTTCGAACACTGAAGCTTTCTTT.

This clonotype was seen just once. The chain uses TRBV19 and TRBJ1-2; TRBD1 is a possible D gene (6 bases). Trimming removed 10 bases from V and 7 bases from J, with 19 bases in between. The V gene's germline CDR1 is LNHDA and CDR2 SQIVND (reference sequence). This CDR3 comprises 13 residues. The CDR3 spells CATKEQGRGGYTF. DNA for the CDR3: TGTGCCACCAAAGAACAGGGAAGGGGTGGCTACACCTTC.

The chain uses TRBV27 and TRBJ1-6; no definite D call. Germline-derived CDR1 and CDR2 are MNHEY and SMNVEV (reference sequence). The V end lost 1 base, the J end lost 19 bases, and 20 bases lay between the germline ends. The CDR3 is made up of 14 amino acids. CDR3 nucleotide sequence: TGTGCCAGCAGTTTATTGGGGTCCTCAACAGTCAGTCACTTT. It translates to CASSLLGSSTVSHF.

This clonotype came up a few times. CDR3 coding DNA: TGTGCCAGCAGTCGTCTGGGGGGCCTGTACCAAGAGACCCAGTACTTC. Its translation: CASSRLGGLYQETQYF. The chain is built from TRBV6-4 and TRBJ2-5; D is possibly TRBD1 or TRBD2 (6 bases each). CDR3 length equals 16 residues. Per germline, CDR1 MRHNA and CDR2 SNTAGT. The V end was cut by 5 bases, the J end by 0 bases, with 16 bases between.

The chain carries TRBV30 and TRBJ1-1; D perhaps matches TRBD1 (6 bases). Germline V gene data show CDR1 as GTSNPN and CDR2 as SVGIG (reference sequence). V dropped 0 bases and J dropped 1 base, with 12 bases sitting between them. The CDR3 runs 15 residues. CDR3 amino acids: CAWSVGTWANTEAFF. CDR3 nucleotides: TGTGCCTGGAGTGTGGGGACATGGGCGAACACTGAAGCTTTCTTT.

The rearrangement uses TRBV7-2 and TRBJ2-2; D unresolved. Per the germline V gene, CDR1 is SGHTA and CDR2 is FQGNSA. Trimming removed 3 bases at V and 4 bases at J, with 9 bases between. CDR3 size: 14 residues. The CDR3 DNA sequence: TGTGCCAGCAGCTTGGGCAGAGGCACCGGGGAGCTGTTTTTT. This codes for CASSLGRGTGELFF.